A selection of T cell receptor beta chains follows, all from one sample in a study of blood T cell repertoires in COVID-19. Libraries were prepared by immunoSEQ multiplex PCR; TCRdb keeps only in-frame clonotypes and omits some of them. Here the sample spans some 31,000 clones, less than 90% being singletons. Sequences were obtained from peripheral blood. The receptors were gathered from a man in his 70s with active COVID-19. Each CDR3 is given with its conserved first and last residue. Each record gives: J gene, D gene, V gene, clone size, CDR3 DNA, CDR3 protein. D genes are given only for firm matches. Clone size appears in some rows only: once, few, many, or a class for an expanded clone.

>TRBJ1-2|.|TRBV5-5|.
TGTGCCAGCAGCGTTGGTGGACAAGACTATGGCTACACCTTC
CASSVGGQDYGYTF
>TRBJ2-1|TRBD1|TRBV7-2|.
TGTGCCAGCAGCTTAGCACAGGGGAGAAACAATGAGCAGTTCTTC
CASSLAQGRNNEQFF
>TRBJ2-1|TRBD2|TRBV4-3|.
TGCGCCAGCAGCCAAGATGTAGGTGCTAGCGGGACCCCCTACAATGAGCAGTTCTTC
CASSQDVGASGTPYNEQFF
>TRBJ2-7|.|TRBV27|.
TGTGCCAGCAGTCCCCGGGGAAGGTTGGGTGGCCACGAGCAGTACTTC
CASSPRGRLGGHEQYF
>TRBJ2-7|TRBD2|TRBV3-1/TRBV3-2|.
TGTGCCAGCAGGCGGACTAGCGGGAGCGGTTCTTCGGGGTACGAGCAGTACTTC
CASRRTSGSGSSGYEQYF
>TRBJ2-3|TRBD2|TRBV7-9|.
TGTGCCAGCAGCCGAACCTTATCAGGAAGCGGGAGGACAGATACGCAGTATTTT
CASSRTLSGSGRTDTQYF
>TRBJ1-1|.|TRBV7-9|.
TGTGCCAGCAGCTTGCAACTCGAAGCTTTCTTT
CASSLQLEAFF
>TRBJ2-7|.|TRBV29-1|once
TGCAGCGTGTTCGACTACAATGACTACGAGCAGTACTTC
CSVFDYNDYEQYF
>TRBJ2-4|TRBD2|TRBV6-4|.
TGTGCCAGCAGGGACTCCCCAGGACTAGCGGGAGGGCATAGGCCCCTCTACAAAAACATTCAGTACTTC
CASRDSPGLAGGHRPLYKNIQYF
>TRBJ2-2|TRBD2|TRBV10-3|once
TGTGCCATCAGTCTCCGGGCGGGAGGCACCACCGGGGAGCTGTTTTTT
CAISLRAGGTTGELFF
>TRBJ2-1|.|TRBV7-2|.
TGTGCCAGCAGCGCAGGACTGTCGAATGAGCAGTTCTTC
CASSAGLSNEQFF
>TRBJ1-1|.|TRBV3-1/TRBV3-2|.
TGTGCCAGCAGCCACCAGGGTGGCACTGAAGCTTTCTTT
CASSHQGGTEAFF
>TRBJ2-1|.|TRBV24-1|.
TGTGCCACCAGTGATCCCCGGGTAGCTGAGCAGTTCTTC
CATSDPRVAEQFF